This is a list of T cell receptor beta chains from one sample in a study of memory CD4+ T cells and cytomegalovirus serostatus. Using immunoSEQ multiplex PCR, the repertoire was profiled, and TCRdb retains in-frame clones only, with some absent. The table lists tens of thousands of clones, about 70% of them singletons. The sample was memory CD4+ T cells from blood. Every receptor here comes from an adult in good health and CMV-seropositive. CDR3s include the opening cysteine and the closing phenylalanine or tryptophan. The D gene is left open where the match is weak. Size tells how often a clone was seen (once, few, many) or the class of an expanded clone, and some rows leave it out.

v_gene	d_gene	abundance	j_gene	CDR3nt	CDR3aa
TRBV13	TRBD2	.	TRBJ2-6	TGTGCCAGCAGCTCAACTAGCGTCGCTCTCAGGGCCAACGTCCTGACTTTC	CASSSTSVALRANVLTF
TRBV7-9	.	.	TRBJ1-6	TGTGCCAGCAGCTTAGAGAGACCTTCACCCCTCCACTTT	CASSLERPSPLHF
TRBV10-2	TRBD2	few	TRBJ2-1	TGCGCCAGCAGTGAGGAAGGGTGGGGACTAGCGGGGTTCGAGACCGACAATGAGCAGTTCTTC	CASSEEGWGLAGFETDNEQFF
TRBV4-1	TRBD1	.	TRBJ2-2	TGCGCCAGCAGTCGTACAGGGGGCGCGAAGGGGCTGTTTTTT	CASSRTGGAKGLFF
TRBV9	.	.	TRBJ1-1	TGTGCCAGCACAAGGGTTCAAGGGGCCACTGAAGCTTTCTTT	CASTRVQGATEAFF
TRBV14	TRBD1	.	TRBJ1-1	TGTGCCAGCAGCCAAGTTTTCAGGGGGCGTCAGGTCGGAGCTTTCTTT	CASSQVFRGRQVGAFF
TRBV7-9	.	.	TRBJ1-2	TGTGCCAGCAGTTACCAGGGTTTTAATCCCCTCTACACCTTC	CASSYQGFNPLYTF
TRBV12-2	.	few	TRBJ1-3	TGTGCAAGTCGCTTAGCTCCCCCCACCATATATTTT	CASRLAPPTIYF
TRBV5-1	.	.	TRBJ2-2	TGCGCCAGCAGCTTGGAGTCACTCGCGAACACCGGGGAGCTGTTTTTT	CASSLESLANTGELFF
TRBV4-1	.	.	TRBJ2-2	TGCGCCAGCAGCCAAGGTCTTCGGGGCTCCGGGGAGCTGTTTTTT	CASSQGLRGSGELFF